Sequencing of this T cell receptor (beta chain) was carried out in a study of shared clonotypes between healthy human individuals. Findings and limits, study-wide: It was expected that sequencing depth would affect clonotype sharing among donors. Against clonotypes common to all four donors, non-shared ones had lower generation probabilities.

Per germline, CDR1 GTSNPN and CDR2 SVGIG (reference sequence). There are 13 residues in the CDR3. V lost 2 bases, J lost 2 bases, and 9 bases lay in between. Of note for this clone: Its matching antigen is unknown. The identical CDR3 is also encoded by other nucleotide sequences in the sample.

The assay was immunoSEQ multiplex PCR, and TCRdb's table has in-frame clones only and misses some. The sample yields over 850,000 clones, 75% to 85% seen once. Source material: memory CD4+ T cells from PBMCs. As for subset: CD45RA-negative fraction. This clonotype was sampled from a man younger than 30 in good health. Some clones in this sample may be carry-over from other donors' samples. The genes are TRBV30 and TRBJ1-2; tentative D call: TRBD1 (5 bases). DNA of the CDR3: TGTGCCTGGAGTCGACAGCCCAACTATGGCTACACCTTC. Encoded protein: CAWSRQPNYGYTF. Looking up the rest from reference TRBV30 and TRBJ1-2 gives the full variable domain: SQTIHQWPATLVQPVGSPLSLECTVEGTSNPNLYWYRQAAGRGLQLLFYSVGIGQISSEVPQNLSASRPQDRQFILSSKKLLLSDSGFYLCAWSRQPNYGYTFGSGTRLTVV.